The 24 T cell receptor beta chains below come from one sample, sequenced in a study of blood T cell repertoires in COVID-19. Assay: immunoSEQ multiplex PCR; the TCRdb copy retains only in-frame clones and omits some. The sample contains some 70,000 clones, approximately 77% of which appear only once. Sequences were obtained from peripheral blood. Every receptor here comes from a woman aged 65 to 85 with acute or convalescent COVID-19.

The V call is TRBV14, the J call TRBJ2-3; weak D call: TRBD2 (5 bases). The CDR3 spans 15 residues. Germline values: CDR1 SGHDN, CDR2 FVKESK. The V end lost 3 bases, the J end lost 1 base, and 11 bases lay between the germline ends. CDR3 region: CASSQGVGGTDTQYF. In DNA form, the CDR3 reads TGTGCCAGCAGCCAGGGCGTCGGGGGCACAGATACGCAGTATTTT.

This clone is labeled medium-sized. The chain has TRBV30 and TRBJ1-3; no reliable D call. The CDR3 has 15 amino acids. Trimming pared 4 bases from V and 0 bases from J, leaving 13 bases between. Germline V CDR1 and CDR2: GTSNPN, SVGIG (reference sequence). The CDR3: CAWTRLASSGNTIYF. CDR3 DNA: TGTGCCTGGACCCGCCTGGCCAGCTCTGGAAACACCATATATTTT.

The chain couples TRBV7-8 to TRBJ1-1, with D uncertain. This CDR3 is 14 amino acids long. Germline V gene sequence: CDR1 SGHVS, CDR2 FQNEAQ. V lost 1 base to trimming and J lost 0 bases, with 6 bases between them. The CDR3 DNA is TGTGCCAGCAGCTTAGGAGCGGTGAACACTGAAGCTTTCTTT. Protein sequence: CASSLGAVNTEAFF.

The V call is TRBV7-2, the J call TRBJ2-1, with D possibly TRBD2 on 5 matching bases. V was trimmed by 4 bases and J by 6 bases, leaving 10 bases between them. This CDR3 region has 13 residues. CDR1 and CDR2 from the germline V gene are SGHTA and FQGNSA. The CDR3 reads CASSSYGGNEQFF. The CDR3 DNA reads TGTGCCAGCAGCTCGTACGGAGGCAATGAGCAGTTCTTC.

The J gene is TRBJ1-6, the V gene TRBV6-5; D might be TRBD1 (5 bases). Germline-derived CDR1 and CDR2 are MNHEY and SVGAGI. Trimming left V 7 bases short and J 7 bases short, with 14 bases between. There are 14 residues in the CDR3. CDR3 coding DNA: TGTGCCAGCACCGACCCAGGGAGGAATTCACCCCTCCACTTT. The encoded protein is CASTDPGRNSPLHF.

The gene calls are TRBV11-2 and TRBJ1-5, with D maybe TRBD1 (5 bases). The CDR3 has 17 amino acids. The V end lost 1 base, the J end lost 1 base, and 14 bases lay between the germline ends. CDR1 and CDR2 (germline): SGHAT, FQNNGV. CDR3 in amino acids: CASSLGGGTISNQPQHF. In DNA form, the CDR3 reads TGTGCCAGCAGCTTAGGGGGGGGAACGATAAGCAATCAGCCCCAGCATTTT.

The rearrangement joins TRBV7-8 to TRBJ1-4; TRBD1 aligns across 7 bases. The ends lost 5 bases at V and 3 bases at J; junction bases unmatched: 12. Germline lookup yields CDR1 SGHVS and CDR2 FQNEAQ. CDR3 length: 17 residues. The CDR3 loop is CASSREGQGDANEKLFF. The CDR3 nucleotides read TGTGCCAGCAGCCGAGAGGGCCAGGGGGATGCTAATGAAAAACTGTTTTTT.

The chain employs TRBV6-6 and TRBJ1-5, with a possible D match to TRBD1 (6 bases). CDR1 MNHNY and CDR2 SVGAGI come from the germline V gene (reference sequence). CDR3 length: 15 residues. The V end was cut by 6 bases, the J end by 2 bases, with 14 bases between. CDR3 residues: CASRAGTNGNQPQHF. Here the CDR3 DNA reads TGTGCCAGCAGGGCCGGGACAAATGGCAATCAGCCCCAGCATTTT.

The rearrangement uses TRBV6-5 and TRBJ2-2; 8 bases match TRBD2. The junction had 2 bases not matched to a gene; V was cut back by 6 bases and J by 2 bases. The CDR3 is 14 amino acids. The V gene's germline CDR1 is MNHEY and CDR2 SVGAGI. The DNA of the CDR3 is TGTGCCAGCAGCGGGGGGGGCAACACCGGGGAGCTGTTTTTT. Translated: CASSGGGNTGELFF.

V and J are TRBV3-1 (or the pseudogene TRBV3-2) and TRBJ1-4; 7 bases align to TRBD1. Per the germline V gene, CDR1 is LGHDT and CDR2 is YNNKEL (reference sequence). V gave up 1 base and J gave up 6 bases; unmatched junction bases: 5. The CDR3 is 15 amino acids. The CDR3 region is CASSQVNRGDEKLFF. CDR3 sequence (DNA): TGTGCCAGCAGCCAAGTTAACAGGGGCGATGAAAAACTGTTTTTT.

The chain has TRBV15 and TRBJ2-5; D is possibly TRBD2 (5 bases). Germline CDR1 and CDR2: LNHNV and YYDKDF (reference sequence). Trimming pared 1 base from V and 1 base from J, leaving 7 bases between. This CDR3 has 14 residues. The CDR3 region is CATSRVDFQETQYF. The CDR3 coding sequence is TGTGCCACCAGCAGAGTGGACTTCCAAGAGACCCAGTACTTC.

This chain joins TRBV10-2 and TRBJ1-2, with D possibly TRBD1 on 5 matching bases. This CDR3 contains 15 residues. Trimming stripped 10 bases from V and 4 bases from J, with 22 bases between. CDR1 and CDR2 from the germline V gene are WSHSY and SAAADI. The CDR3, as DNA: TGCGCCACCAGGGAGTCCGGAGGGTTGTTCTATGGCTACACCTTC. Translation gives CATRESGGLFYGYTF.

V and J are TRBV25-1 and TRBJ2-1, with 7 bases lining up with TRBD2. The germline CDR1 and CDR2 sequences are MGHDK and SYGVNS. The junction had 4 bases not matched to a gene; V was cut back by 8 bases and J by 9 bases. The CDR3 is 11 amino acids. Here the CDR3 reads CASGWGGEQFF. The CDR3 DNA is TGTGCCAGCGGATGGGGGGGTGAGCAGTTCTTC.

The chain is built from TRBV24-1 and TRBJ1-5, with no clear D. With 2 bases removed from V and 6 bases from J, the gap between germline ends came to 16 bases. Looked up from germline, CDR1 is KGHDR and CDR2 is SFDVKD. The CDR3 contains 16 residues. The CDR3 DNA reads TGTGCCACCAGTGATTCTACACTAGGCATCGGTCAGCCCCAGCATTTT. This gives the protein CATSDSTLGIGQPQHF.

The V gene is TRBV27, the J gene TRBJ1-5, with 7 positions matching TRBD1. Trimming cost V 3 bases and J 7 bases; bases outside gene matches: 6. Germline-derived CDR1 and CDR2 are MNHEY and SMNVEV (reference sequence). The CDR3 contains 14 residues. CDR3: CASSFTGEGQPQHF. The CDR3 DNA is TGTGCCAGCAGTTTCACAGGGGAAGGGCAGCCCCAGCATTTT.

The chain has TRBV10-3 and TRBJ1-3; 7 positions agree with TRBD1. The germline V gene has CDR1 ENHRY and CDR2 SYGVKD. Unmatched junction bases numbered 2, after V lost 0 bases and J lost 0 bases. The CDR3 is 16 amino acids. The CDR3 nucleotides are TGTGCCATCAGTGAGTCAGGGGACAGCTCTGGAAACACCATATATTTT. It encodes CAISESGDSSGNTIYF.

V gene TRBV24-1 combines with J gene TRBJ2-5; D gene unclear. This CDR3 is built from 11 residues. Germline-derived CDR1 and CDR2 are KGHDR and SFDVKD. Trimming shortened V by 5 bases and J by 4 bases, and 4 bases separated the two germline ends. In nucleotides, the CDR3 is TGTGCCACCAGTGCGGGAGAGACCCAGTACTTC. Its protein is CATSAGETQYF.

The J gene is TRBJ2-7, the V gene TRBV27, with D possibly TRBD1 on 5 matching bases. Germline assignment: CDR1 MNHEY and CDR2 SMNVEV (reference sequence). V was shortened by 2 bases and J by 2 bases, with 13 bases between the two germline ends. There are 15 residues in the CDR3. CDR3 coding DNA: TGTGCCAGCAGTTTACAGACAGACCCTACCTACGAGCAGTACTTC. This codes for CASSLQTDPTYEQYF.

This clone was recorded once. Here the CDR3 reads CASSIDSGTGREQYF. The CDR3, as DNA: TGTGCCAGTAGTATAGATTCGGGGACAGGGCGCGAGCAGTACTTC. J is TRBJ2-7 and V is TRBV19, with 9 positions matching TRBD1. The CDR3 has 15 residues. The V and J ends lost 0 bases and 6 bases, in that order; junction bases with no gene match: 6. Per germline, CDR1 LNHDA and CDR2 SQIVND (reference sequence).

The chain recombines TRBV23-1 with TRBJ2-5, with 9 nucleotides matching TRBD1. TRBV23-1 is sorted into the ORF group, with uncertain function. The V segment lost 3 bases and the J segment 5 bases; nucleotides outside the gene matches: 4. The CDR3 extends over 14 amino acids. CDR3 sequence (DNA): TGCGCCAGCAGTCAGGACAGGGGAAGTGAGACCCAGTACTTC. It specifies CASSQDRGSETQYF.

V usage is TRBV18 and J usage is TRBJ2-3; D gene unclear. This CDR3 is built from 15 residues. Trimming pared 2 bases from V and 6 bases from J, leaving 15 bases between. Germline lookup yields CDR1 KGHSH and CDR2 LQKENI. The CDR3 DNA reads as TGTGCCAGCTCACCATCGCGTACTCTCGGGGATACGCAGTATTTT. Protein product: CASSPSRTLGDTQYF. Drawing the rest from reference TRBV18 and TRBJ2-3, the complete variable domain is NAGVMQNPRHLVRRRGQEARLRCSPMKGHSHVYWYRQLPEEGLKFMVYLQKENIIDESGMPKERFSAEFPKEGPSILRIQQVVRGDSAAYFCASSPSRTLGDTQYFGPGTRLTVL.

In this sample, this clone turned up once. This chain links TRBV7-3 with TRBJ2-2, with 9 bases that match TRBD1. The length of the CDR3 is 14 residues. With 4 bases clipped from V and 7 bases from J, the junction kept 4 bases outside the gene matches. Germline V CDR1 and CDR2: SGHTA, FQGTGA. The DNA of the CDR3 is TGTGCCAGCAGCTGGGACAGGGCGGGCGGGGAGCTGTTTTTT. Amino acid sequence: CASSWDRAGGELFF.

This chain connects TRBV4-2 to TRBJ1-5; D is unresolved. The V end was cut by 1 base, the J end by 4 bases, with 11 bases between. The CDR3 sequence is 15 residues long. Germline loops: CDR1 LGHNA, CDR2 YNFKEQ. The chain's CDR3 is CASSQVGEVNQPQHF. CDR3 nucleotides: TGTGCCAGCAGCCAAGTTGGGGAGGTTAATCAGCCCCAGCATTTT.

The chain couples TRBV30 to TRBJ2-3; a possible D gene is TRBD2 (7 bases). V dropped 8 bases and J dropped 9 bases, with 18 bases sitting between them. CDR1 and CDR2 (germline): GTSNPN, SVGIG (reference sequence). CDR3 length: 12 amino acids. CDR3 region: CARGVGAGTQYF. The CDR3, as DNA: TGTGCCCGGGGGGTGGGGGCTGGAACGCAGTATTTT.